The entry that follows covers one T cell receptor (beta chain) sequence. Its antigen is unknown. No base-level quality is on record; no much larger clone is a single base apart. Library preparation used the immunoSEQ multiplex PCR assay. A mixture of 60 forward primers for TCR Vbeta segments and 13 reverse primers for TCR Jbeta segments was used in the multiplex PCR. A multiplex PCR assay on genomic DNA amplified the CDR3 region of rearranged TCR beta genes. The Illumina HiSeq System was used to sequence the amplified TCR beta libraries as 87-base-pair reads. Processing in the source paper ran as follows. In a later analysis, some 80 million unique TCR beta chains were counted across the 500 to 850 repertoires, and approximately 9.9 million of these chains were shared by at least two donors. Raw reads were error-corrected and collapsed into unique sequences by a nearest-neighbor algorithm in which closely related sequences were merged to remove PCR and sequencing errors. CDR3 sequences were aligned to IMGT reference sequences to assign V, D and J gene segments. For a sequence to be retained, at least a six-nucleotide match to both a V gene segment and a J gene segment was required. A rearrangement was called productive if the CDR3 had no stop codons and remained in frame with V and J, and every other rearrangement was called non-productive. CDR3 was defined according to IMGT convention as the region running from the second conserved V-encoded cysteine to the conserved J-encoded phenylalanine. In an earlier analysis of more than 550 of the donors, sequences lacking an unambiguous match to a single V gene segment were excluded. In an earlier analysis of a few hundred of the donors, V segments were called functional above 56.7% productive rearrangements and were called segregating when the between-donor standard deviation exceeded 5%. A statistical classification framework was developed to diagnose cytomegalovirus status using the catalog of TCR beta chain sequences. In a later analysis, TCR nucleotide sequences were compared against IMGT/GENE-DB human TR gene sequences so that V and J genes could be assigned. Using the TCRdist pipeline, a later analysis assigned CDR3 sequences along with most-parsimonious VDJ recombination scenarios. In a later analysis, each TCR beta chain was defined by its CDR3 amino acid sequence together with its V-gene family, and reads lacking a unique V-gene family were excluded. As a way to deal with suspected cross-contamination and a sequencing artifact, a later analysis dropped hundreds of nucleotide sequences that were highly shared and had low generation probability. For each public chain, a later analysis derived a clonal expansion index from normalized ranks of inferred template counts within each repertoire. In a later analysis, generation probabilities were computed using a VDJ recombination model fitted to out-of-frame rearrangements, and the results were checked against IGoR. A later analysis scored TCR-TCR, TCR-HLA and TCR-CMV co-occurrence with hypergeometric tests, applying a repertoire-size bias correction to TCR pairs. False discovery rates were estimated in a later analysis by permuting HLA or CMV assignments 20 times. In a later analysis, co-occurring TCRs were grouped with DBSCAN, and TCRdist sequence similarity was added when clustering was performed within HLA-allele-positive subsets. Repertoires with fewer than 30,000 or more than 120,000 public chains, plus five repertoires with anomalous nucleotide sharing, were excluded from co-occurrence clustering. TCRdb limited this immuneACCESS table to in-frame rearrangements with V and J called. A share of clones is missing; checked studies link under half to unresolved V genes, and the rest is unexplained. The D gene and trimming were derived from the DNA, and the V and J assignments and clone size from that table. The sample records around 140,000 clones, approximately 75% of which are singletons. Of the sample, 0.95% to 1.4% is held by the ten largest clones.

The entry originates in a study of cytomegalovirus exposure and HLA in healthy donors (dated by TCRdb to the late 2010s). Broadly, across the study: An earlier analysis of 587 of the donors reported about 280 Gb of sequence data and 95 million to 130 million unique TCR beta sequences obtained from 180 million or so T cells. About 280 gigabases of sequencing data and 75 million to 85 million unique TCR sequences made up an early release that covered fewer than 650 HLA-typed donors. The genetic ancestry cluster associated with self-reported Caucasian donors included about 84% of the 398 genotyped donors. The study was designed to test whether signatures of past pathogen exposure could be identified by cataloging public T cell receptors. The study profiled the T cell repertoires of hundreds of subjects by immunosequencing and related them to cytomegalovirus serostatus. A separate validation cohort of 100 to 150 different subjects was used in addition to the approximately 610-subject first cohort. To predict cytomegalovirus infection status, the study combined high-throughput TCR immunosequencing, statistical association of individual TCRs with disease status, and machine learning. A later analysis re-analyzed previously published TCR beta repertoires from about 730 donors and added high-resolution HLA genotyping to study TCR occurrence patterns. Rather than drawing on any new phenotypic data, the later analysis identified candidate immune exposures from TCR beta sequences and the way those sequences occurred across donors. An earlier analysis of roughly 580 of the donors used high-throughput TCR beta sequencing to judge whether each TCR beta V gene segment behaved as functional or pseudogenic. Donor age, sex, ethnicity and CMV serostatus were compiled alongside the repertoire data. In a later genetic analysis, genome-wide SNP genotypes for about 55% of the roughly 700 donors were used, and that subset was treated as a discovery cohort. All discovery cohort repertoires had been generated using a single sequencing platform. HLA typing included class I and class II loci at four-digit resolution. Typing coverage differed by locus: A, B, C, DRB1 and DQB1 were typed in about 620-630 donors, DQA1 in around 500, DPA1 in over 600, and DPB1 in just under 490. Roughly 5 DR-DQ haplotypes were treated as single units for association and clustering because of strong linkage in the cohort. On average, over 200,000 unique TCR beta nucleotide sequences were sequenced per donor among about 400 genotyped donors of the cohort, with about 17% of those sequences being non-productive. General conclusions and limits of the study: Assigning TCR associations to individual alleles was difficult when HLA alleles, especially DR and DQ, strongly co-occurred. According to a later analysis, parvovirus B19, influenza, CMV and Epstein-Barr virus appeared linked to several top co-occurrence clusters. The 87-base-pair reads could not distinguish some IMGT-functional V segments, including TRBV6-2 and TRBV6-3, so those segments were excluded. This cohort had only TCR beta chains sequenced, and the lack of alpha or paired-chain data limited which features could be detected. Across donors, most TCR sequences were observed very rarely, whereas some public TCRs were present in many individuals. Specific HLA alleles were associated with 15,000 to 20,000 TCR beta sequences at a false discovery rate of 0.05 in a later analysis. The presence/absence analyses assumed that sequencing depth was roughly uniform across donors, and that assumption may not be true. The authors suggested that the approach could potentially be extended to other disease states and immunological phenotypes. Correlated functional status among segregating V segments might reflect linkage disequilibrium, but an unknown experimental factor could not be ruled out. Cytomegalovirus status was reported to be diagnosed by the classifier with high specificity and sensitivity in both the original and validation cohorts. In a later analysis, the rate of TCR association differed among HLA loci, with DRB1 alleles having the most associated TCRs and HLA-C alleles having the fewest. A further reported finding was that TCR beta sequences accurately predicted the HLA-A and HLA-B alleles for most subjects in the first cohort. In vitro tests confirmed that a few of the cytomegalovirus-associated TCR beta chains recognize cytomegalovirus antigens. In an earlier analysis of fewer than 700 of the donors, most TCR beta V segments appeared in productive rearrangements about 87% or about 30% of the time, broadly matching IMGT annotations. For the cohort, immune exposure information was limited to CMV serostatus. Most CMV-associated TCR beta chains appeared to be HLA-restricted in a later analysis, and the HLA associations seemed to be driven largely by CMV exposure. In a later genetic analysis, a missense DCLRE1C variant was associated with V-gene and J-gene trimming of TCR beta chains, and the association was replicated in an independent cohort. A cluster of highly shared sequence variants was judged likely to represent a technical artifact of the sequencing pipeline. Compared with the 666-donor mean, donors in an Asian-associated ancestry cluster had fewer N-insertions in productive TCRs, according to a later genetic analysis. A total of 150 or so TCR beta chains were listed by the study as associated with cytomegalovirus. Because some donors lacked HLA typing at each locus, the association tests relied only on the typed subset. A later analysis found that HLA-associated TCR beta chains were more clonally expanded and had lower generation probabilities than equally common non-associated chains. The earlier analysis of 587 of the donors excluded roughly 16 rarely observed V segments, including chromosome 9 orphons, because counts were too low.

The cohort consisted of 666 healthy bone marrow donors. At the time of sampling, every cohort member was nominally healthy, though immune exposures that went unrecorded were likely present. The donor tested CMV seronegative, placing the donor among the 300 to 450 seronegative members of the cohort. Every donor gave a peripheral blood sample, and the peripheral blood mononuclear cells from that sample were used for TCR beta sequencing. Genomic DNA extraction from the blood cell samples was performed with the Qiagen DNeasy Blood Extraction Kit. V loses 3 bases, J loses 1 base, and the germline ends lie 9 bases apart. The CDR3, from cysteine to phenylalanine, totals 13 residues. Only CDR3 DNA remains: 39 bases, in frame from the first base. As encoded in the germline V gene (reference sequence), CDR1 is GTSNPN while CDR2 is SVGIG.

This receptor was obtained from a male donor in good health and CMV-seronegative. The chain couples TRBV30 to TRBJ1-1; TRBD1 is a weak D gene call, 6 bases matching. What was sequenced was PBMCs. The CDR3 reads as follows: CAWRRGTNTEAFF. The bases are TGTGCCTGGAGGAGGGGGACGAACACTGAAGCTTTCTTT.